This TCR beta chain was profiled in a study of blood T cell repertoires in COVID-19. Across the study: Whether acute or convalescent, the COVID-19 samples came from the United States, Italy and Spain. The analysed material was cDNA or gDNA that came from T cells, B-cell-depleted T cells, or PBMCs.

Individuals aged about 18 to 89 years were recruited from 24 US areas. The CDR3 runs to 14 residues. Germline CDR1 is SGHVS and CDR2 is FQNEAQ. Trimming pared 5 bases from V and 5 bases from J, leaving 13 bases between. TCRdb keeps only in-frame clones here, not all; method: immunoSEQ multiplex PCR. This table holds approximately 300,000 clones, 90% to 95% found once. This clonotype was sampled from a woman younger than 45 who had been exposed to COVID-19. The chain is built from TRBV7-8 and TRBJ1-3; D unclear. What was sequenced was PBMCs or T cells enriched from blood (not recorded which). The CDR3 here is CASSQSVRRNTIYF. DNA of the CDR3: TGTGCCAGCAGCCAATCTGTGAGGAGAAACACCATATATTTT.